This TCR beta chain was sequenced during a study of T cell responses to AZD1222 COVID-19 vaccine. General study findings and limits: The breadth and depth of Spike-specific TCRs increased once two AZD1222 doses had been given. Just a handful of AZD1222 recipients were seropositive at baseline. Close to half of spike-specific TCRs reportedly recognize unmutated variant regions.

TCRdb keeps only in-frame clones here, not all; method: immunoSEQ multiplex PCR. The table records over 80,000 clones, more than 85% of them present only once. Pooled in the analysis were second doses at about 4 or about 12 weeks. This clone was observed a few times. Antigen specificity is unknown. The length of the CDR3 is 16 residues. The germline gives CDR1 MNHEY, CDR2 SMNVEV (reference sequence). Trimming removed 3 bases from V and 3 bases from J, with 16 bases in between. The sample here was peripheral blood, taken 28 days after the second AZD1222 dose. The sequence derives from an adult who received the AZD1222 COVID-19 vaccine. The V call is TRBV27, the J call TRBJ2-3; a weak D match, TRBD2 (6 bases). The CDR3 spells CASSFLGGMSTDTQYF. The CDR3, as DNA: TGTGCCAGCAGTTTTCTCGGCGGGATGAGTACAGATACGCAGTATTTT.